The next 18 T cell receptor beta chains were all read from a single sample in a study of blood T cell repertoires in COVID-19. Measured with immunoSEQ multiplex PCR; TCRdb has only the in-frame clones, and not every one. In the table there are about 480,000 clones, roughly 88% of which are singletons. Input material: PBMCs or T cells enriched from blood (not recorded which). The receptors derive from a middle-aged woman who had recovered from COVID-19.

The CDR3 reads CASSNGNREGNTEAFF. For the CDR3, the DNA is TGTGCCAGCAGCAATGGAAACAGGGAAGGGAACACTGAAGCTTTCTTT. The J gene is TRBJ1-1, the V gene TRBV5-6, with D maybe TRBD1 (6 bases). Deletions cut 4 bases from V and 1 base from J, with 17 bases between. The CDR3 has 16 residues. Per germline, CDR1 SGHDT and CDR2 YYEEEE.

The CDR3 region is CASSSADPGSPLHF. DNA of the CDR3: TGTGCCAGCAGCTCGGCGGACCCAGGGTCACCCCTCCACTTT. The chain uses TRBV5-4 and TRBJ1-6; TRBD1 is a possible D gene (5 bases). Trimming removed 3 bases at V and 10 bases at J, with 14 bases between. The CDR3 has 14 amino acids. Germline CDR1 and CDR2: SGHNT and YYREEE (reference sequence).

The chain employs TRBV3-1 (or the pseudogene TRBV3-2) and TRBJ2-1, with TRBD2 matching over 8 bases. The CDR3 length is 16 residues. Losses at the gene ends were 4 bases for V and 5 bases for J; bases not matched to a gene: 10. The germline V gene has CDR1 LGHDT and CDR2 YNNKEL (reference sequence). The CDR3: CASSPPFSGIDNEQFF. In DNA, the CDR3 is TGTGCCAGCAGCCCCCCTTTTAGCGGGATCGACAATGAGCAGTTCTTC.

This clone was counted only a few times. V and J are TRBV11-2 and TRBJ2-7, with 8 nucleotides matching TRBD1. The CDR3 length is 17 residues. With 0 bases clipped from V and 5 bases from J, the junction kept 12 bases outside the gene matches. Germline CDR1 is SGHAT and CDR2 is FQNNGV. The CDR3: CASSLDQAGTGFHEQYF. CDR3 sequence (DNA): TGTGCCAGCAGCTTAGATCAGGCCGGGACAGGATTCCACGAGCAGTACTTC.

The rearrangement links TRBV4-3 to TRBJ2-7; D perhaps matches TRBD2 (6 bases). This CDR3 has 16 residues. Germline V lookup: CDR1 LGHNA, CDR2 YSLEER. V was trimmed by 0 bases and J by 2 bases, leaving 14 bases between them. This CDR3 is CASSQEVGTGAYEQYF. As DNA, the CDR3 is TGCGCCAGCAGCCAAGAGGTCGGGACGGGAGCCTACGAGCAGTACTTC.

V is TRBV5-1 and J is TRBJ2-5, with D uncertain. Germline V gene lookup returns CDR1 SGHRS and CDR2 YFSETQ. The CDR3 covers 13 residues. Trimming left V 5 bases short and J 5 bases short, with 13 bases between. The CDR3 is CASSASPSETQYF. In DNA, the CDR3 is TGCGCCAGCAGTGCTAGTCCGTCGGAGACCCAGTACTTC.

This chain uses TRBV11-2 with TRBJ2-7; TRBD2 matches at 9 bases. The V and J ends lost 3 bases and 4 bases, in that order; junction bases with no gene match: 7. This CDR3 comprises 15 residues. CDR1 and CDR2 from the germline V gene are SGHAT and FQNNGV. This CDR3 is CASSFSLAGEYEQYF. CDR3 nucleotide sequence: TGTGCCAGCAGCTTTAGTTTAGCGGGAGAGTACGAGCAGTACTTC. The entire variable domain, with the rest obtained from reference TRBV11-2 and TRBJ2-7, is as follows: EAGVAQSPRYKIIEKRQSVAFWCNPISGHATLYWYQQILGQGPKLLIQFQNNGVVDDSQLPKDRFSAERLKGVDSTLKIQPAKLEDSAVYLCASSFSLAGEYEQYFGPGTRLTVT.

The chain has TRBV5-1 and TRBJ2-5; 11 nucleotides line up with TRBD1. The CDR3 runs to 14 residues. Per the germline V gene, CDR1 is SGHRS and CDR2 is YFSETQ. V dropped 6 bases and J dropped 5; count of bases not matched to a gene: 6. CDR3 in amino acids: CASTPGTGGETQYF. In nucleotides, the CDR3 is TGCGCCAGCACCCCCGGGACAGGGGGGGAGACCCAGTACTTC.

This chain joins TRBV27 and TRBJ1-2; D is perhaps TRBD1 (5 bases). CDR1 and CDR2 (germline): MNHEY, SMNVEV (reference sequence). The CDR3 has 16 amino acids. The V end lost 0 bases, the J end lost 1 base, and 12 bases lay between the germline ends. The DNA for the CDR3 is TGTGCCAGCAGTTTATCGGGGCGGATCATTAACTATGGCTACACCTTC. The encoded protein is CASSLSGRIINYGYTF.

In DNA, the CDR3 is TGTGCCAGCAGTTACACTAGCTCAGGGGGAGAGACCCAGTACTTC. Its translation: CASSYTSSGGETQYF. The chain combines TRBV6-5 with TRBJ2-5; D is perhaps TRBD1 (7 bases). Trimming left V 2 bases short and J 4 bases short, with 14 bases between. The CDR3 loop spans 15 amino acids. CDR1 and CDR2 (germline): MNHEY, SVGAGI.

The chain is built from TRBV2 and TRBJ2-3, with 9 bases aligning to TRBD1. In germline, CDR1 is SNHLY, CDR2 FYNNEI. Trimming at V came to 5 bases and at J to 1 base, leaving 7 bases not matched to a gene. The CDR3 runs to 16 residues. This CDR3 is CASSLQGARGTDTQYF. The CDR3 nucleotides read TGTGCCAGCAGTTTACAGGGGGCGCGAGGCACAGATACGCAGTATTTT. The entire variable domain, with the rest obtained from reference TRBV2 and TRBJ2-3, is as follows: EPEVTQTPSHQVTQMGQEVILRCVPISNHLYFYWYRQILGQKVEFLVSFYNNEISEKSEIFDDQFSVERPDGSNFTLKIRSTKLEDSAMYFCASSLQGARGTDTQYFGPGTRLTVL.

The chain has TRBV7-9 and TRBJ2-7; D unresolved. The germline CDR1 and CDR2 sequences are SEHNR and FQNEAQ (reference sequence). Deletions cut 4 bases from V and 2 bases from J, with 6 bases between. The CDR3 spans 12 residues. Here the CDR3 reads CASSSSPYEQYF. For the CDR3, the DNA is TGTGCCAGCAGCTCCAGTCCCTACGAGCAGTACTTC.

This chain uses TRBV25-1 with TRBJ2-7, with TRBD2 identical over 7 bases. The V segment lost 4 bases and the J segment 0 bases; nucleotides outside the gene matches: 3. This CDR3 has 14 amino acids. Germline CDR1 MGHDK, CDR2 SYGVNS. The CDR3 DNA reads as TGTGCCAGCAGTGTCGGGGGGAGCTCCTACGAGCAGTACTTC. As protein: CASSVGGSSYEQYF.

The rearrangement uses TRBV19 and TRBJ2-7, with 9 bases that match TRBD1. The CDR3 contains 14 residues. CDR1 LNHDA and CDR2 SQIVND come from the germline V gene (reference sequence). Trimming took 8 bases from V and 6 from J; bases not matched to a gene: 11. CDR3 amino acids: CASSGGTGPSEQYF. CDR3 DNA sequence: TGTGCCAGTTCGGGCGGGACAGGGCCCAGCGAGCAGTACTTC.

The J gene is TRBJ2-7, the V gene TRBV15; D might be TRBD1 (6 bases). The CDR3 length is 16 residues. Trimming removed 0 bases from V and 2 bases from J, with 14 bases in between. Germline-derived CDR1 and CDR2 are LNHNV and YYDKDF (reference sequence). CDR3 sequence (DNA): TGTGCCACCAGCAGAGATGGGGGCGGTAGCACCTACGAGCAGTACTTC. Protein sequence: CATSRDGGGSTYEQYF.

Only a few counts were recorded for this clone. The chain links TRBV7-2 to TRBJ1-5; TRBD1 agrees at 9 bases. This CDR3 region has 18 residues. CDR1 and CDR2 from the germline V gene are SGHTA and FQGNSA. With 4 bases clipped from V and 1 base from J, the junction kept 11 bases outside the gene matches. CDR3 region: CASSSQVMTGGSNQPQHF. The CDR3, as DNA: TGTGCCAGCAGCTCCCAGGTGATGACAGGGGGGAGCAATCAGCCCCAGCATTTT. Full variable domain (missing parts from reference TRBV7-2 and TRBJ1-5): GAGVSQSPSNKVTEKGKDVELRCDPISGHTALYWYRQSLGQGLEFLIYFQGNSAPDKSGLPSDRFSAERTGGSVSTLTIQRTQQEDSAVYLCASSSQVMTGGSNQPQHFGDGTRLSIL.

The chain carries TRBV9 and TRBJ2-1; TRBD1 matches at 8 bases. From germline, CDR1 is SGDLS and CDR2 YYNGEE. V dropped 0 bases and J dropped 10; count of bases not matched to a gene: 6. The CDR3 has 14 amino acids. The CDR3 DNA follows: TGTGCCAGCAGCGTAGCTCAGGGGGCGGGGGAGCAGTTCTTC. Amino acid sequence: CASSVAQGAGEQFF.

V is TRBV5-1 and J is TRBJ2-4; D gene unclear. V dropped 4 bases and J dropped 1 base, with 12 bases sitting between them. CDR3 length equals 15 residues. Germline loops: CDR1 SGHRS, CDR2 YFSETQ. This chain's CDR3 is CASSLEIGAKNIQYF. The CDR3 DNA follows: TGCGCCAGCAGCCTAGAGATCGGGGCCAAAAACATTCAGTACTTC.